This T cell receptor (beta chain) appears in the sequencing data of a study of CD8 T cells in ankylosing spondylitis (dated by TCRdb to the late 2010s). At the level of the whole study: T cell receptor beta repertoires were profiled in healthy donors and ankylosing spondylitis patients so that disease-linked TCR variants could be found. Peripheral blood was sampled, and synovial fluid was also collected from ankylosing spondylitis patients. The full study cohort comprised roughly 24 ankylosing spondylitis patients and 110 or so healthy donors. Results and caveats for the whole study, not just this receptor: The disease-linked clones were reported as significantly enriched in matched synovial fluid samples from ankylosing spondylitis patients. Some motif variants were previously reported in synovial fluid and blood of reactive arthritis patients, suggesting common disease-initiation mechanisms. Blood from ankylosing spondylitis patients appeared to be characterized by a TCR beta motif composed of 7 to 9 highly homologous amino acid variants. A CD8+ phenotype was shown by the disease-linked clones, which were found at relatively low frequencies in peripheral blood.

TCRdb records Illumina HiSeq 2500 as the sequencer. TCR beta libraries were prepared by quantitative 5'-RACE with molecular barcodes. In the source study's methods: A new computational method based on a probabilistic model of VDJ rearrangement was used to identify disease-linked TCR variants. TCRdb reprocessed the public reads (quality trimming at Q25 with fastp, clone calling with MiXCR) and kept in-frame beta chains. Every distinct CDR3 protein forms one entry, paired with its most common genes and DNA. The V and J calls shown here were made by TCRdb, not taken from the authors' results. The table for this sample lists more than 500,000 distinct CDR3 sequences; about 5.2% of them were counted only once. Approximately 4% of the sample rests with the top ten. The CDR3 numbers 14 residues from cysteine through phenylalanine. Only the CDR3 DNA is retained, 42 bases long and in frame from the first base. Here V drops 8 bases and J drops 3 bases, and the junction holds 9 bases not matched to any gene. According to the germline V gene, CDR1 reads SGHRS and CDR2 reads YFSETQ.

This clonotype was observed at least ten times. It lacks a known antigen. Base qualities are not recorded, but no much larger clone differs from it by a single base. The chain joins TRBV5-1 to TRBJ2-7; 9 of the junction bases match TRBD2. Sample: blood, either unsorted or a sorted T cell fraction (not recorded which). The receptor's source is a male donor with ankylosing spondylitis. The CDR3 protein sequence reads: CASSGLAGVYEQYF. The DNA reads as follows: TGCGCCAGTTCGGGATTAGCGGGAGTCTACGAGCAGTACTTC.